The source of this T cell receptor (beta chain) is a study of chemoradiotherapy in HPV16-positive cancers. Study as a whole: Candidate HPV-specific clones and shared TCR motifs came from a couple of HPV16-positive patients.

Study observations and caveats: The functional HPV-specific definition rests on just two HPV16-positive patients. In HPV16-positive patients, HPV-responsive T-cell expansion tracked better recurrence-free survival.

Concerning this clone itself: Its antigen is as yet unknown.

Repertoires were generated with immunoSEQ multiplex PCR, while TCRdb's copy carries only in-frame clones and drops some. The sample includes about 440 clones, 80% to 90% of them seen just once. The germline CDR1 and CDR2 sequences are GTSNPN and SVGIG (reference sequence). Trimming removed 1 base at V and 6 bases at J, with 9 bases between. The CDR3 contains 13 residues. Repertoires were sampled repeatedly during chemoradiotherapy. The sequence derives from a human donor with HPV-associated anogenital cancer. The V gene is TRBV30, the J gene TRBJ2-2; no clear D. The sequenced sample was tumor tissue, obtained from a patient who underwent chemoradiotherapy. CDR3 nucleotides: TGTGCCTGGAGTGCTGGGATGGCCGGGGAGCTGTTTTTT. Translation gives CAWSAGMAGELFF.